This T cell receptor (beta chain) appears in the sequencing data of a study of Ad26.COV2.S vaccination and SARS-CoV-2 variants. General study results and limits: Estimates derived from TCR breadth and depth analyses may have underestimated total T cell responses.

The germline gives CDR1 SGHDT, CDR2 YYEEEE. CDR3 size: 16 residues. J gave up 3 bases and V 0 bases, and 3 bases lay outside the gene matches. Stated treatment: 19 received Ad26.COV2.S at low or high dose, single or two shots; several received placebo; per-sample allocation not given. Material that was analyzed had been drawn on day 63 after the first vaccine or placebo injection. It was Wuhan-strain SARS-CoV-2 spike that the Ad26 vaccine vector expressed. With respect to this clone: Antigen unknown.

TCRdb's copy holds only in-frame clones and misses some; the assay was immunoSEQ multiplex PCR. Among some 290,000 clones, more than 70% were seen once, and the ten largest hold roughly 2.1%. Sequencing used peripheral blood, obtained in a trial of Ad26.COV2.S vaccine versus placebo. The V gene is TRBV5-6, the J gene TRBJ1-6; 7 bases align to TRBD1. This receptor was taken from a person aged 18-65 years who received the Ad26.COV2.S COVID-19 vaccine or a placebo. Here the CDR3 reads CASSLGPGGYNSPLHF. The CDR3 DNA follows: TGTGCCAGCAGCTTGGGGCCAGGGGGCTATAATTCACCCCTCCACTTT.